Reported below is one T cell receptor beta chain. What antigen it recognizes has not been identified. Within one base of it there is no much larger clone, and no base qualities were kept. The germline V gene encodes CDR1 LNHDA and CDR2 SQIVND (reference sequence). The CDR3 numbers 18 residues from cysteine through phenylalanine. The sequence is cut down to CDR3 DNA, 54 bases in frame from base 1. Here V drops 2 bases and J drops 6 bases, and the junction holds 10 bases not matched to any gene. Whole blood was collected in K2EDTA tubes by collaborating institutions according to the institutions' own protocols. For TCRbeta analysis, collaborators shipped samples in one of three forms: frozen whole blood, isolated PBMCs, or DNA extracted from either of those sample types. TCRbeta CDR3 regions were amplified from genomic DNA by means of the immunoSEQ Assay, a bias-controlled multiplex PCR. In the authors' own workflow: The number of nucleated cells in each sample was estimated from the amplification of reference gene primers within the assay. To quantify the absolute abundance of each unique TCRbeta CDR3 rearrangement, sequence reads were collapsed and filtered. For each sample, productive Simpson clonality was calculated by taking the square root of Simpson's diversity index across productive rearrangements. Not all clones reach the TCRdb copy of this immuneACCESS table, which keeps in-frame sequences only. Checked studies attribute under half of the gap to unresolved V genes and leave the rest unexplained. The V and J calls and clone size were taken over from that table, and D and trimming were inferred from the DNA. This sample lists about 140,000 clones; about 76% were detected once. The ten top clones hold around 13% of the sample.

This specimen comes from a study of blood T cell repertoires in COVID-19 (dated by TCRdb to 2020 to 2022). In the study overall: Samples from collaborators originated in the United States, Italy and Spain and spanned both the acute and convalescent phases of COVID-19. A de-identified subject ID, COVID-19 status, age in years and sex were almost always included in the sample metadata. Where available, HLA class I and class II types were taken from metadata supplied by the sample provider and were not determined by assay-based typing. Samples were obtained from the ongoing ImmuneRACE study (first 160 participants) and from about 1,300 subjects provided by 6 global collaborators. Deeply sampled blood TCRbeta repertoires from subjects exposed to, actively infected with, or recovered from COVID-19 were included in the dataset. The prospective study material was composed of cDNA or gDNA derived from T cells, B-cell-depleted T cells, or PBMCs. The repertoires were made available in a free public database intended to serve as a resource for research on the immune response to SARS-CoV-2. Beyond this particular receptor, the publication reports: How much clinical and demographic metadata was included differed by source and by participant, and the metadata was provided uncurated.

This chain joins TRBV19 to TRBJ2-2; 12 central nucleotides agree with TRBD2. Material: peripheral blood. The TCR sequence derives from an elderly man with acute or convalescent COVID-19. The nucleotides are TGTGCCAGTAGTATACGACTAGCGGGGGCCGGGGATGCCGGGGAGCTGTTTTTT. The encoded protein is CASSIRLAGAGDAGELFF.